This T cell receptor beta chain was identified during a study of a mutant IDH1 vaccine in newly diagnosed glioma. Study-wide context: Sex distribution of treated patients was about 60% male and approximately 38% female; mean age was 40.4 years. Antecedent treatment encompassed radiotherapy, temozolomide, or their combination; the majority received both. Whole-study results and caveats: It was roughly 93% of patients that developed vaccine-induced immune responses.

Remarks on this clone: Its antigen is not known.

Described time point: baseline, week 1 (first vaccination visit). The treatment here: pre-vaccination baseline after standard-of-care therapy. Donors' newly diagnosed IDH1-mutant WHO grade 3 or 4 astrocytomas lacked nuclear ATRX. Measured with immunoSEQ multiplex PCR; TCRdb has only the in-frame clones, and not every one. Here the sample spans about 88,000 clones, almost 85% being singletons. The CDR3 sequence is 13 residues long. V was trimmed by 6 bases and J by 6 bases, leaving 14 bases between them. Germline V CDR1 and CDR2: SNHLY, FYNNEI. The specimen was PBMCs, collected from a glioma patient treated with radiotherapy, temozolomide or both. This chain connects TRBV2 to TRBJ1-1; a weak D match, TRBD1 (6 bases). The source is a man aged 35-49 years with glioma. Some clones in this sample may be carry-over from other donors' samples. The CDR3 sequence is CASRSQGPAEAFF. CDR3 DNA sequence: TGTGCCAGCAGATCACAGGGCCCGGCTGAAGCTTTCTTT.